These T cell receptor beta chains were read from a single sample in a study of radiotherapy plus CTLA-4 blockade in lung cancer. Here immunoSEQ multiplex PCR was the method, and the copy in TCRdb shows in-frame clones only, minus some. The sample has approximately 53,000 clones, 70% to 90% seen once. Sequenced material: peripheral blood, taken from a patient treated with radiotherapy plus ipilimumab. These TCRs come from a human donor with non-small cell lung cancer whose response to radiotherapy plus ipilimumab could not be evaluated. The CDR3 runs from the conserved cysteine through the conserved F or W. The order of the fields is J gene, D gene, V gene, CDR3 protein. D genes are given only for firm matches.

J: TRBJ2-3; D: TRBD1; V: TRBV4-3; CDR3: CASSPDREWGNTQYF
J: TRBJ1-2; D: TRBD1; V: TRBV7-9; CDR3: CATKAGTAVGNTF
J: TRBJ1-1; D: NA; V: TRBV28; CDR3: CVSRRGGANTEAFF
J: TRBJ2-1; D: NA; V: TRBV9; CDR3: CASSVGSGGYNEQFF
J: TRBJ1-4; D: NA; V: TRBV7-9; CDR3: CASSRERGAGEKLFF
J: TRBJ2-7; D: TRBD1; V: TRBV19; CDR3: CASSDRGLFQQYF
J: TRBJ1-1; D: NA; V: TRBV2; CDR3: CASSTQGGTEAFF
J: TRBJ2-7; D: NA; V: TRBV27; CDR3: CASSPRAVISYEQYF
J: TRBJ1-1; D: NA; V: TRBV5-1; CDR3: CASSSDRGTEAFF
J: TRBJ2-1; D: TRBD2; V: TRBV11-1; CDR3: CASSSVLSSGEQFF
J: TRBJ2-4; D: NA; V: TRBV27; CDR3: CASSPWTDLAKNIQYF
J: TRBJ2-2; D: TRBD1; V: TRBV28; CDR3: CASTGDRTTGELFF
J: TRBJ2-7; D: TRBD2; V: TRBV10-3; CDR3: CAIHSGRVDYEQYF
J: TRBJ1-3; D: TRBD1; V: TRBV5-4; CDR3: CASRGTGAGNTIYF
J: TRBJ2-2; D: TRBD2; V: TRBV28; CDR3: CASSSSGREGTGGLFF
J: TRBJ2-1; D: NA; V: TRBV18; CDR3: CASSPRQTLYNEQFF
J: TRBJ2-1; D: NA; V: TRBV5-4; CDR3: CASSSGSYNEQFF
J: TRBJ2-1; D: TRBD2; V: TRBV4-1; CDR3: CASSRGGGGPFNEQFF
J: TRBJ1-1; D: TRBD1; V: TRBV28; CDR3: CASSDRGPANTEAFF
J: TRBJ2-7; D: TRBD2; V: TRBV7-8; CDR3: CASSPTSGRTYEQYF
J: TRBJ1-4; D: NA; V: TRBV4-3; CDR3: CASSYFPRGNEKLFF
J: TRBJ2-3; D: NA; V: TRBV7-2; CDR3: CASSRTRTDTQYF
J: NA; D: TRBD2; V: TRBV9; CDR3: CASSVAVAGPYEQYF
J: TRBJ2-3; D: TRBD1; V: TRBV11-3; CDR3: CASSPGGTDTQYF
J: TRBJ2-6; D: TRBD2; V: TRBV9; CDR3: CASSDGGVDSGANVLTF
J: TRBJ2-2; D: NA; V: TRBV9; CDR3: CASSDRLGNTGELFF
J: TRBJ1-6; D: NA; V: TRBV10-3; CDR3: CAISEIGGSPLHF
J: TRBJ1-1; D: NA; V: TRBV29-1; CDR3: CSVYDGGYTEAFF
J: TRBJ1-5; D: NA; V: TRBV28; CDR3: CASTTVTGLQPQHF
J: TRBJ2-7; D: TRBD2; V: TRBV14; CDR3: CASSHSGSGYEQYF
J: TRBJ2-2; D: NA; V: TRBV6-4; CDR3: CASSAQGTAGELFF
J: TRBJ2-1; D: TRBD2; V: TRBV2; CDR3: CASSALAAGGLF
J: TRBJ2-3; D: NA; V: TRBV6-6; CDR3: CASADSPTDTQYF
J: TRBJ2-1; D: TRBD2; V: TRBV5-1; CDR3: CASSELAGDAEQFF
J: TRBJ1-1; D: TRBD1; V: TRBV7-3; CDR3: CASSLQQGVAAFF
J: TRBJ2-4; D: NA; V: TRBV19; CDR3: CASSSRGAKNIQYF
J: TRBJ2-2; D: NA; V: TRBV18; CDR3: CASSPLAALNTGELFF
J: TRBJ1-5; D: TRBD1; V: TRBV28; CDR3: CASSRQGVYSNQPQHF
J: TRBJ1-3; D: NA; V: TRBV9; CDR3: CASSVNGQPSGNTIYF
J: TRBJ1-4; D: NA; V: TRBV6-5; CDR3: CASSRQVDNEKLFF
J: TRBJ2-1; D: TRBD2; V: TRBV6-6; CDR3: CASTPSSGTRNEQFF
J: TRBJ2-2; D: TRBD2; V: TRBV15; CDR3: CATSRGTSGSRELFF
J: TRBJ1-6; D: TRBD1; V: TRBV4-3; CDR3: CASSPTGGSTSSYNSPLHF